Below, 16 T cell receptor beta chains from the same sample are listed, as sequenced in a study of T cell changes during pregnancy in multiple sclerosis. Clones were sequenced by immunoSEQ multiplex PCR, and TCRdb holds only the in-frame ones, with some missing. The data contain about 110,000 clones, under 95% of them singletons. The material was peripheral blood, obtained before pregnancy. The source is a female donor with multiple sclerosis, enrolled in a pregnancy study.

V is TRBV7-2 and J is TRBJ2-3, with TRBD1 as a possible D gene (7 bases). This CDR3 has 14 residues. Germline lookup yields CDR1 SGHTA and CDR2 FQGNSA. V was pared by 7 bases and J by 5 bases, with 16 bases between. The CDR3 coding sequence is TGTGCCAGCACCCCAGGGGGGTATGTAGATACGCAGTATTTT. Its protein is CASTPGGYVDTQYF. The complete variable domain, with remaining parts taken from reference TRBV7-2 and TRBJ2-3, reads GAGVSQSPSNKVTEKGKDVELRCDPISGHTALYWYRQSLGQGLEFLIYFQGNSAPDKSGLPSDRFSAERTGGSVSTLTIQRTQQEDSAVYLCASTPGGYVDTQYFGPGTRLTVL.

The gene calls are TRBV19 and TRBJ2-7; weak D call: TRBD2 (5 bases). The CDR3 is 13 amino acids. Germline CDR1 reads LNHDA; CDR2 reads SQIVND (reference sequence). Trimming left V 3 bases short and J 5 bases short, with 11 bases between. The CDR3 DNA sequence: TGTGCCAGTAGTATGGAGGTTGGTAACGAGCAGTACTTC. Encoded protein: CASSMEVGNEQYF.

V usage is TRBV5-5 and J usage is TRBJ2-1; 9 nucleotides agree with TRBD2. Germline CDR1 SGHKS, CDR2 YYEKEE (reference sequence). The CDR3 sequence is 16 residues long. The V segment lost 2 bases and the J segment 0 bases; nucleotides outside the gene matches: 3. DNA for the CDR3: TGTGCCAGCAGCTTAATAGCGGGAGTCTCCTACAATGAGCAGTTCTTC. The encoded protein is CASSLIAGVSYNEQFF.

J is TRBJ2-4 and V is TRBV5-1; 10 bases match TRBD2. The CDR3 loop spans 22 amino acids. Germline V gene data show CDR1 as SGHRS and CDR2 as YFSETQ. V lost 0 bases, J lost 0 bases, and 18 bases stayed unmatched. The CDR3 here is CASSLAPGIAGGLVVAKNIQYF. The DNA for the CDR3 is TGCGCCAGCAGCTTGGCCCCTGGGATAGCGGGGGGCCTGGTTGTAGCCAAAAACATTCAGTACTTC.

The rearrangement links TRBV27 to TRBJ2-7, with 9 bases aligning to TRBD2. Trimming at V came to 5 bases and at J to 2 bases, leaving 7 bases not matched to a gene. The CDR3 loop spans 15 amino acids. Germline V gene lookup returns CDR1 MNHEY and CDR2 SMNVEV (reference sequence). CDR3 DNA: TGTGCCAGCAGTGGATATAGCGGGAGCACCTACGAGCAGTACTTC. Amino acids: CASSGYSGSTYEQYF.

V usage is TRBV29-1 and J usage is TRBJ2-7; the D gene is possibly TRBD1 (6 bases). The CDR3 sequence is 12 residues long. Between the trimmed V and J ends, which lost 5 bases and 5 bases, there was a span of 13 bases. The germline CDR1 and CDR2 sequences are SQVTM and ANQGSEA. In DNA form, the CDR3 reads TGCAGCGTTACCAGGGGTCCCCACGAGCAGTACTTC. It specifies CSVTRGPHEQYF.

CDR3 DNA: TGTGCCAGCAGCTTAGACAGGGTCTACTATGGCTACACCTTC. Translating gives CASSLDRVYYGYTF. The chain is built from TRBV11-2 and TRBJ1-2, with a tentative D call TRBD1 (5 bases). Germline V gene lookup returns CDR1 SGHAT and CDR2 FQNNGV. V gave up 0 bases and J gave up 3 bases, with 8 bases separating them. The CDR3 has 14 amino acids.

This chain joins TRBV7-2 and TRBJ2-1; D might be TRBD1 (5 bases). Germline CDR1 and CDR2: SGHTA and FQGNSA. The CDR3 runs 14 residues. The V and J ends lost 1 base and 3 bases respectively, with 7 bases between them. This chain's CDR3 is CASSLVDSYNEQFF. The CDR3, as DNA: TGTGCCAGCAGCTTAGTTGACAGCTACAATGAGCAGTTCTTC.

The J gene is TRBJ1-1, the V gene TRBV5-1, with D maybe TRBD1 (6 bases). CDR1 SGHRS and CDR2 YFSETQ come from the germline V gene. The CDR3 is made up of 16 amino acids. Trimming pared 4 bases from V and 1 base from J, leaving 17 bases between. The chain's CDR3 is CASSPMVRTENTEAFF. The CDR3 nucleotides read TGCGCCAGCAGCCCGATGGTCAGGACAGAGAACACTGAAGCTTTCTTT.

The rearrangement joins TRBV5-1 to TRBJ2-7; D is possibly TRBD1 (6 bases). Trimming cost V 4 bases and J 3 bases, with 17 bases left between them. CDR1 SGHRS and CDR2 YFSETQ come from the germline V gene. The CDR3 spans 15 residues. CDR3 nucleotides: TGCGCCAGCAGCGAGATGCAGGGGATTAACTACGAGCAGTACTTC. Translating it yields CASSEMQGINYEQYF.

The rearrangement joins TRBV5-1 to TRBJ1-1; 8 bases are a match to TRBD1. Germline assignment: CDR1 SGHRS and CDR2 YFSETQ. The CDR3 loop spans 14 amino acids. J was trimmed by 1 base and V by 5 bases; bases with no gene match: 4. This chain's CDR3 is CASRKGTGNTEAFF. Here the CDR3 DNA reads TGCGCCAGCAGAAAGGGGACAGGGAACACTGAAGCTTTCTTT. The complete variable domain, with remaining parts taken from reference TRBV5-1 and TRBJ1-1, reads KAGVTQTPRYLIKTRGQQVTLSCSPISGHRSVSWYQQTPGQGLQFLFEYFSETQRNKGNFPGRFSGRQFSNSRSEMNVSTLELGDSALYLCASRKGTGNTEAFFGQGTRLTVV.

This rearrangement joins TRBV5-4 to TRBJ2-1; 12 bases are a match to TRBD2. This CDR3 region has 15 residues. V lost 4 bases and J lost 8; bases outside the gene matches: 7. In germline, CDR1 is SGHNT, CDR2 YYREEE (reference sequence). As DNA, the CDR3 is TGTGCCAGCAGCCTTTCGACTAGCGGGAGATATGAGCAGTTCTTC. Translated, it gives CASSLSTSGRYEQFF.

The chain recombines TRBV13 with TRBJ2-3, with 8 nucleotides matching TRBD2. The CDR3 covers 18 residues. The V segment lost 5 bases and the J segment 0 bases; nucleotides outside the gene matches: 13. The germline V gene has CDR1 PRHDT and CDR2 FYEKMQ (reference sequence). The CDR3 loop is CASSLHYSGVNSTDTQYF. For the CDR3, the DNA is TGTGCCAGCAGCCTCCACTATAGCGGGGTTAATAGCACAGATACGCAGTATTTT.

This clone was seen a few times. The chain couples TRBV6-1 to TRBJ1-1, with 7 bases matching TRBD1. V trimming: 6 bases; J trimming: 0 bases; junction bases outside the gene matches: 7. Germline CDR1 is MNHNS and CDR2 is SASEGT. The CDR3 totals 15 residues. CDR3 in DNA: TGTGCCAGCAGCCCGGGACAGAGCATGAACACTGAAGCTTTCTTT. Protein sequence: CASSPGQSMNTEAFF.

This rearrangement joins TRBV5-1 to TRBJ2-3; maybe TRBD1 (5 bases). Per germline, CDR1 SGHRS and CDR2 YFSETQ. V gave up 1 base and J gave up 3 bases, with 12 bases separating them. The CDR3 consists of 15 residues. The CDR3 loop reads CASSLRGVRTDTQYF. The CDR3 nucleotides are TGCGCCAGCAGCTTGAGGGGCGTGAGGACAGATACGCAGTATTTT.

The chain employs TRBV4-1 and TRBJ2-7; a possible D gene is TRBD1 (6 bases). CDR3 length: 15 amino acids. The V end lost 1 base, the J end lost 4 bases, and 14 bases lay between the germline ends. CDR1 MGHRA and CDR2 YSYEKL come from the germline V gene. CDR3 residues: CASSQARTATYEQYF. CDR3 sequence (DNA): TGCGCCAGCAGCCAAGCGAGGACAGCGACTTACGAGCAGTACTTC.